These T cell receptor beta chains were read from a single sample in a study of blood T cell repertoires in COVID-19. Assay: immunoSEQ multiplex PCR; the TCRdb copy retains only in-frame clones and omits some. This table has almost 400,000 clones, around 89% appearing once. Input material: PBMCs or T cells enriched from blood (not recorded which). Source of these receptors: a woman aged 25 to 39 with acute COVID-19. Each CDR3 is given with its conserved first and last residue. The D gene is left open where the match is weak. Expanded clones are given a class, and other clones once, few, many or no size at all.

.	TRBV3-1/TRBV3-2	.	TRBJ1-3	TGTGCCAGCAGCCAAGTTTGGGGGCAAAATGGAAACACCATATATTTT	CASSQVWGQNGNTIYF
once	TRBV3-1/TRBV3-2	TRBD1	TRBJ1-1	TGTGCCAGCAGCCCCGACAGGGGGTCCACTGAAGCTTTCTTT	CASSPDRGSTEAFF
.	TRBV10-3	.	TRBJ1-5	TGTGCCATCAGTGACGGCAGGGGCGGGAGCAATCAGCCCCAGCATTTT	CAISDGRGGSNQPQHF
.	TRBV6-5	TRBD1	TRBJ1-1	TGTGCCAGCAGGCAACAGGGGGCTTCTGAAGCTTTCTTT	CASRQQGASEAFF
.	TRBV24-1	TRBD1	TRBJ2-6	TGTGCCACCAGTGGGGGGACAGGGATCTCTGGGGCCAACGTCCTGACTTTC	CATSGGTGISGANVLTF
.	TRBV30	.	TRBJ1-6	TGTGCCTGGAGTCCCAGGGATAATTCACCCCTCCACTTT	CAWSPRDNSPLHF
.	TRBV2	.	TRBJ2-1	TGTGCCAGCAGTGAGTGGGGGGCCTACAATGAGCAGTTCTTC	CASSEWGAYNEQFF
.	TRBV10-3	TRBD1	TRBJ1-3	TGTGCCATCAGTGCCTCGGACAGGGGTAGAAACACCATATATTTT	CAISASDRGRNTIYF
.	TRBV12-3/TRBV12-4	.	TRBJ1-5	TGTGCCAGCAGTTTCCTCAATCAGCCCCAGCATTTT	CASSFLNQPQHF
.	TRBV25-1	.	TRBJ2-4	TGTGCCAGCAGTGAGCACAGAAAAGGAAACATTCAGTACTTC	CASSEHRKGNIQYF
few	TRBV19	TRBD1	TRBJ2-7	TGTGCCAGTAGTATAGCGGAGGGACAGGGGGCCTCCTACGAGCAGTACTTC	CASSIAEGQGASYEQYF
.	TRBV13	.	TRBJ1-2	TGTGCCAGCAGCTTAAACCGAGACTATGGCTACACCTTC	CASSLNRDYGYTF
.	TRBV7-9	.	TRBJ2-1	TGTGCCAGCAGCCGGGGTTGGGATGAGCAGTTCTTC	CASSRGWDEQFF
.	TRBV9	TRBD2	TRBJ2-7	TGTGCCAGCAGCCCTAGCGGGGGTCTCGCCTACGAGCAGTACTTC	CASSPSGGLAYEQYF
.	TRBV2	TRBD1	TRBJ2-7	TGTGCCAGCAGTGATTTGACAGGGGGGCACGAGCAGTACTTC	CASSDLTGGHEQYF
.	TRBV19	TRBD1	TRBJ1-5	TGTGCCAGTAGCACCCGGGACAGGACCTATAGCAATCAGCCCCAGCATTTT	CASSTRDRTYSNQPQHF
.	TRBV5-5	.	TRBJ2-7	TGTGCCAGCAGCCCAGGGGCCCTAATAGGGTCCTACGAGCAGTACTTC	CASSPGALIGSYEQYF
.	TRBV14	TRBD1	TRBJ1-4	TGTGCCAGCAGCCATTTCGGGACAGGGGTAGATCGAGAAAAACTGTTTTTT	CASSHFGTGVDREKLFF
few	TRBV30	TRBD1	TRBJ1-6	TGTGCCTGGAATGAGGACAGGGCAAAATCACCCCTCCACTTT	CAWNEDRAKSPLHF
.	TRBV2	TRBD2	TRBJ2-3	TGTGCCAGCAGCGGGGCCCCTAGCGGAGAAACAAGCACAGATACGCAGTATTTT	CASSGAPSGETSTDTQYF
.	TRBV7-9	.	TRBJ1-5	TGTGCCAGCAGCTGGGGGGGAGGCGTTCAGCCCCAGCATTTT	CASSWGGGVQPQHF
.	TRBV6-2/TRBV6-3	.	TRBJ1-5	TGTGCCAGCAGTTACGCGAGGGCCCAGCCCCAGCATTTT	CASSYARAQPQHF
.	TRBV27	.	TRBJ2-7	TGTGCCAGCAGTTTGGGGCAGTCCTACGAGCAGTACTTC	CASSLGQSYEQYF
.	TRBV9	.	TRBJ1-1	TGTGCCAGCAGCCCTGGGGGGGGTGCCACTGAAGCTTTCTTT	CASSPGGGATEAFF
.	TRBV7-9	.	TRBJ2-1	TGTGCCAGCAGCTTACCCCCTTGGGGCGAGCAGTTCTTC	CASSLPPWGEQFF
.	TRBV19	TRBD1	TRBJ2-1	TGTGCCAGTATCGGGCAGGGGGCAAGAAATGAGCAGTTCTTC	CASIGQGARNEQFF
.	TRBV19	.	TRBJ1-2	TGTGCCAGTAGTGAGTGGCAGGGAATTAACTATGGCTACACCTTC	CASSEWQGINYGYTF
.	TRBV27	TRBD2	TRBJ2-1	TGTGCCAGCAGTCCCACCGGGACTACGGTGCACAATGAGCAGTTCTTC	CASSPTGTTVHNEQFF
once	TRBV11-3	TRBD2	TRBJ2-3	TGTGCCAGCAGCCGACAAAGCGGGGGGGCCGCAGATACGCAGTATTTT	CASSRQSGGAADTQYF
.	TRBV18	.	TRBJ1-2	TGTGCCAGCTCACCCGGGGAGGCGAGGGGATATGGCTACACCTTC	CASSPGEARGYGYTF
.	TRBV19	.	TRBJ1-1	TGTGCCAGTAGTATACGGTTCTCGAACACTGAAGCTTTCTTT	CASSIRFSNTEAFF
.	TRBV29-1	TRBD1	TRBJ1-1	TGCAGTATACGACAGGGGGCAAGTGAAGCTTTCTTT	CSIRQGASEAFF
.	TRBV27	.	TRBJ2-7	TGTGCCAGCAGACCGACAGCTTCCTACGAGCAGTACTTC	CASRPTASYEQYF
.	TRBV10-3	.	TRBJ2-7	TGTGCCATCAGGGATAATACAAGGAAAACGGGGGAGCAGTACTTC	CAIRDNTRKTGEQYF
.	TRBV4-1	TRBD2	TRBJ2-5	TGCGCCAGCAGCCGCGAACCTCCTGGACTAGTTCAAGAGACCCAGTACTTC	CASSREPPGLVQETQYF
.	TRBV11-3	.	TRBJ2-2	TGTGCCAGCAGCTTAGTAGCCACCGGGGAGCTGTTTTTT	CASSLVATGELFF
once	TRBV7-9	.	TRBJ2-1	TGTGCCAGCAGCCCACTCACCCAGGGGCTCAATGAGCAGTTCTTC	CASSPLTQGLNEQFF
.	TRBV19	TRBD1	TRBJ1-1	TGTGCCAGTACCTCTCCGGGACAGTTCAACACTGAAGCTTTCTTT	CASTSPGQFNTEAFF
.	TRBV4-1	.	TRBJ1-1	TGCGCCAGCAGCTACGACATGAACACTGAAGCTTTCTTT	CASSYDMNTEAFF
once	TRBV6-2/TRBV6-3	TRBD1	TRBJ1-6	TGTGCCAGCAGTTACTCCAACAGGGGGCGTAATTCACCCCTCCACTTT	CASSYSNRGRNSPLHF
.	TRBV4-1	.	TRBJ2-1	TGCGCCAGCAGCCCCCGGCCGAGGGTACTAGGGAATGAGCAGTTCTTC	CASSPRPRVLGNEQFF
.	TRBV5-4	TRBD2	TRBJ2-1	TGTGCCAGCAGCCTACGACTAGCGGGGGACAATGAGCAGTTCTTC	CASSLRLAGDNEQFF
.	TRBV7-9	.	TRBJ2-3	TGTGCCAGCAGCTTAGGAGGCCCCGGAGATACGCAGTATTTT	CASSLGGPGDTQYF
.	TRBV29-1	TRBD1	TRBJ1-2	TGCAGCGGATCTGAACAGGGGTCCTATGGCTACACCTTC	CSGSEQGSYGYTF
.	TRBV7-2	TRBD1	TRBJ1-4	TGTGCCAGCAGCTACAGGGGGACGTGGGATGAAAAACTGTTTTTT	CASSYRGTWDEKLFF
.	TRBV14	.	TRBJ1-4	TGTGCCAGCAGCCAACCAGGGAAGGGGTTGGAAAAACTGTTTTTT	CASSQPGKGLEKLFF
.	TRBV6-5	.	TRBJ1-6	TGTGCCAGCAGTTTAACGGGGAATTCACCCCTCCACTTT	CASSLTGNSPLHF
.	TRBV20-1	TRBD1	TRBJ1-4	TGCAGTGCTAGTCGTGGGACAGTAAATGAAAAACTGTTTTTT	CSASRGTVNEKLFF
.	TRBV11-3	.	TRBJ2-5	TGTGCCAGCAGCTTAAGGGGCGGCGAAGAGACCCAGTACTTC	CASSLRGGEETQYF